The 22 T cell receptor beta chains listed next were all sequenced from one sample in a study of blood T cell repertoires in COVID-19. Using immunoSEQ multiplex PCR, the repertoire was profiled, and TCRdb retains in-frame clones only, with some absent. Among 150,000 to 200,000 clones listed, 88% were seen once. Sequenced input: peripheral blood. The receptors here all came from a human donor in a cohort sampled during active COVID-19.

The chain recombines TRBV4-3 with TRBJ2-2, with 8 bases that match TRBD1. The germline V gene has CDR1 LGHNA and CDR2 YSLEER. V lost 3 bases to trimming and J lost 6 bases; unmatched junction nucleotides: 3. The CDR3 is 14 residues long. CDR3 loop: CASSQYRGSGELFF. In nucleotides, the CDR3 is TGCGCCAGCAGCCAGTACAGGGGGTCCGGGGAGCTGTTTTTT.

The chain has TRBV5-5 and TRBJ2-5, with 9 bases matching TRBD1. The germline gives CDR1 SGHKS, CDR2 YYEKEE (reference sequence). The CDR3 sequence is 16 residues long. V was pared by 0 bases and J by 1 base, with 4 bases of the junction left unmatched. CDR3 loop: CASSLGGQGSQETQYF. For the CDR3, the DNA is TGTGCCAGCAGCTTGGGAGGACAGGGGTCCCAAGAGACCCAGTACTTC.

This rearrangement joins TRBV9 to TRBJ2-7; TRBD1 aligns across 12 bases. CDR3 length: 16 residues. Germline CDR1 and CDR2: SGDLS and YYNGEE. With 0 bases clipped from V and 3 bases from J, the junction kept 4 bases outside the gene matches. This CDR3 reads CASSVEGTGGIYEQYF. In DNA, the CDR3 is TGTGCCAGCAGCGTAGAGGGGACAGGGGGCATCTACGAGCAGTACTTC.

V and J are TRBV19 and TRBJ1-4; D perhaps matches TRBD1 (6 bases). The germline V gene has CDR1 LNHDA and CDR2 SQIVND (reference sequence). This CDR3 has 14 residues. The V and J ends lost 2 bases and 7 bases respectively, with 11 bases between them. The CDR3 coding sequence is TGTGCCAGTAGTATACTAGGACAGACTGAAAAACTGTTTTTT. Translated, it gives CASSILGQTEKLFF. Full variable domain (missing parts from reference TRBV19 and TRBJ1-4): DGGITQSPKYLFRKEGQNVTLSCEQNLNHDAMYWYRQDPGQGLRLIYYSQIVNDFQKGDIAEGYSVSREKKESFPLTVTSAQKNPTAFYLCASSILGQTEKLFFGSGTQLSVL.

V and J are TRBV7-2 and TRBJ2-6; the D gene is possibly TRBD2 (5 bases). The CDR3 length is 13 residues. Deletions cut 5 bases from V and 6 bases from J, with 8 bases between. Germline CDR1 and CDR2: SGHTA and FQGNSA. CDR3 nucleotide sequence: TGTGCCAGCAGCCCCGGGATGGCCAACGTCCTGACTTTC. Translating it yields CASSPGMANVLTF.

The V and J genes are TRBV7-9 and TRBJ2-1; D unresolved. V was cut by 0 bases and J by 7 bases, with 7 bases left in between. Germline assignment: CDR1 SEHNR and CDR2 FQNEAQ (reference sequence). The CDR3 loop spans 13 amino acids. The CDR3 loop reads CASSLAAANEQFF. In nucleotides, the CDR3 is TGTGCCAGCAGCTTAGCGGCGGCGAATGAGCAGTTCTTC.

The CDR3 region has the DNA TGTGCCAGCAGCCAGGGCACGGAGAACTATGGCTACACCTTC. Residues: CASSQGTENYGYTF. This rearrangement joins TRBV7-9 to TRBJ1-2; a weak D match, TRBD1 (5 bases). Germline V gene data show CDR1 as SEHNR and CDR2 as FQNEAQ (reference sequence). This CDR3 has 14 amino acids. The V gene lost 5 bases and the J gene lost 2 bases, with 12 bases spanning the gap. The whole variable domain, remainder taken from reference TRBV7-9 and TRBJ1-2, is DTGVSQNPRHKITKRGQNVTFRCDPISEHNRLYWYRQTLGQGPEFLTYFQNEAQLEKSRLLSDRFSAERPKGSFSTLEIQRTEQGDSAMYLCASSQGTENYGYTFGSGTRLTVV.

The gene calls are TRBV5-1 and TRBJ2-1; maybe TRBD2 (6 bases). Per germline, CDR1 SGHRS and CDR2 YFSETQ. V lost 2 bases and J lost 0, with 15 bases in between. The CDR3 consists of 17 residues. This CDR3 is CASSFLSGTGSYNEQFF. The CDR3 DNA follows: TGCGCCAGCAGCTTCCTTAGCGGAACTGGCTCCTACAATGAGCAGTTCTTC.

This chain connects TRBV7-2 to TRBJ2-1; 7 positions agree with TRBD1. CDR3 length: 17 amino acids. The J segment lost 2 bases and the V segment lost 0 bases, leaving 7 bases of the junction unmatched. The V gene's germline CDR1 is SGHTA and CDR2 FQGNSA. The CDR3 spells CASSLAGFQGAYNEQFF. In DNA form, the CDR3 reads TGTGCCAGCAGCTTAGCGGGCTTTCAGGGGGCCTACAATGAGCAGTTCTTC.

This clone was detected only a few times. The chain is built from TRBV4-3 and TRBJ1-1; D not resolved. The V end was cut by 1 base, the J end by 0 bases, with 9 bases between. Germline CDR1 reads LGHNA; CDR2 reads YSLEER. CDR3 length equals 15 residues. The CDR3 DNA is TGCGCCAGCAGCCAAGGGGCGGGTTTGAACACTGAAGCTTTCTTT. Amino acid sequence: CASSQGAGLNTEAFF.

This clone was counted between two and nine times. This chain joins TRBV30 and TRBJ2-1; 11 bases match TRBD2. The CDR3 extends over 14 amino acids. Trimming at V came to 3 bases and at J to 7 bases, leaving 5 bases not matched to a gene. Germline loops: CDR1 GTSNPN, CDR2 SVGIG (reference sequence). The CDR3 reads CAWRLAGVGNEQFF. Here the CDR3 DNA reads TGTGCCTGGAGACTAGCGGGAGTGGGAAATGAGCAGTTCTTC. The full variable domain, its missing parts supplied by reference TRBV30 and TRBJ2-1, is SQTIHQWPATLVQPVGSPLSLECTVEGTSNPNLYWYRQAAGRGLQLLFYSVGIGQISSEVPQNLSASRPQDRQFILSSKKLLLSDSGFYLCAWRLAGVGNEQFFGPGTRLTVL.

This chain links TRBV30 with TRBJ1-5, with D tentatively TRBD1 (6 bases). The CDR3 spans 14 residues. V lost 6 bases, J lost 0 bases, and 12 bases lay in between. Germline assignment: CDR1 GTSNPN and CDR2 SVGIG (reference sequence). This chain's CDR3 is CACQTGDSNQPQHF. The CDR3 DNA follows: TGTGCCTGCCAGACAGGAGATAGCAATCAGCCCCAGCATTTT.

This sequence joins TRBV6-2 or TRBV6-3 and TRBJ1-3; D remains ambiguous. V gave up 0 bases and J gave up 4 bases, with 13 bases separating them. This CDR3 is built from 16 residues. CDR1 is MNHEY, CDR2 SVGEGT, per germline. CDR3 sequence: CASSYSERLMGNTIYF. CDR3 DNA sequence: TGTGCCAGCAGTTACTCCGAGAGGCTGATGGGAAACACCATATATTTT.

V usage is TRBV28 and J usage is TRBJ1-5; 7 nucleotides agree with TRBD1. This CDR3 comprises 15 residues. V trimming: 2 bases; J trimming: 1 base; junction bases outside the gene matches: 2. Germline loops: CDR1 MDHEN, CDR2 SYDVKM. CDR3 sequence (DNA): TGTGCCAGCAGTTTACCGGGACAGAGCAATCAGCCCCAGCATTTT. Its translation: CASSLPGQSNQPQHF.

This clone was counted a single time. V usage is TRBV4-1 and J usage is TRBJ2-7; 7 positions agree with TRBD2. Trimming removed 4 bases from V and 9 bases from J; junction bases left unmatched: 12. CDR1 is MGHRA, CDR2 YSYEKL, per germline. The CDR3 sequence is 14 residues long. CDR3 amino acids: CASSPGRQGGRQYF. CDR3 in DNA: TGCGCCAGCAGCCCCGGGAGGCAGGGCGGCAGGCAGTACTTC.

A few counts support this clone. This rearrangement joins TRBV5-1 to TRBJ1-1, with D possibly matching TRBD1 (6 bases). V lost 1 base and J 5 bases, leaving 15 bases between the germline ends. CDR3 size: 15 residues. Germline V gene sequence: CDR1 SGHRS, CDR2 YFSETQ. CDR3 protein: CASSLFPGAGTEAFF. The CDR3 DNA reads as TGCGCCAGCAGCTTGTTTCCAGGGGCCGGAACTGAAGCTTTCTTT.

This sequence joins TRBV7-2 and TRBJ1-3, with D possibly TRBD1 on 5 matching bases. Germline V gene lookup returns CDR1 SGHTA and CDR2 FQGNSA. The CDR3 runs to 16 residues. V was shortened by 1 base and J by 0 bases, with 10 bases between the two germline ends. The CDR3, as DNA: TGTGCCAGCAGCTTAGTCGGGGGTAACTCTGGAAACACCATATATTTT. It encodes CASSLVGGNSGNTIYF. Full variable domain (rest looked up from reference TRBV7-2 and TRBJ1-3): GAGVSQSPSNKVTEKGKDVELRCDPISGHTALYWYRQSLGQGLEFLIYFQGNSAPDKSGLPSDRFSAERTGGSVSTLTIQRTQQEDSAVYLCASSLVGGNSGNTIYFGEGSWLTVV.

The chain employs TRBV20-1 and TRBJ2-5; D ambiguous. Germline V gene sequence: CDR1 DFQATT, CDR2 SNEGSKA (reference sequence). The V end lost 7 bases, the J end lost 3 bases, and 9 bases lay between the germline ends. The CDR3 covers 11 residues. CDR3 sequence (DNA): TGCAGTGGCGGATTGAAAGAGACCCAGTACTTC. It translates to CSGGLKETQYF.

The V gene is TRBV7-2, the J gene TRBJ1-4, with TRBD1 matching over 11 bases. Germline loops: CDR1 SGHTA, CDR2 FQGNSA. The CDR3 has 15 amino acids. V shed 5 bases, J shed 6 bases, and the junction held 5 bases outside the gene matches. The CDR3 here is CASSPGQGAYEKLFF. CDR3 DNA: TGTGCCAGCAGCCCCGGACAGGGGGCGTATGAAAAACTGTTTTTT.

This clone appeared a single time. The V gene is TRBV11-2, the J gene TRBJ2-7; D is possibly TRBD2 (5 bases). Trimming took 5 bases from V and 2 from J, leaving 13 bases between them. The CDR3 totals 14 residues. Per germline, CDR1 SGHAT and CDR2 FQNNGV. The CDR3 sequence is CASSQNSGAYEQYF. The CDR3 DNA sequence: TGTGCCAGCAGCCAAAACTCCGGGGCCTACGAGCAGTACTTC. The full variable domain, completed using reference TRBV11-2 and TRBJ2-7, is EAGVAQSPRYKIIEKRQSVAFWCNPISGHATLYWYQQILGQGPKLLIQFQNNGVVDDSQLPKDRFSAERLKGVDSTLKIQPAKLEDSAVYLCASSQNSGAYEQYFGPGTRLTVT.

This chain connects TRBV7-2 to TRBJ2-1, with D maybe TRBD2 (7 bases). The V gene's germline CDR1 is SGHTA and CDR2 FQGNSA. V was pared by 5 bases and J by 1 base, with 12 bases between. This CDR3 contains 15 residues. Written as DNA, the CDR3 is TGTGCCAGCAGCGTACAGGGAGGGTCCTACAATGAGCAGTTCTTC. As protein: CASSVQGGSYNEQFF.

This chain joins TRBV28 and TRBJ1-4; 7 bases match TRBD1. V lost 7 bases, J lost 6 bases, and 11 bases stayed unmatched. The germline gives CDR1 MDHEN, CDR2 SYDVKM. The CDR3 is made up of 15 amino acids. The CDR3 nucleotides are TGTGCCAGCAAACTAGTCGGGACAGTTGATGAAAAACTGTTTTTT. Its protein is CASKLVGTVDEKLFF.